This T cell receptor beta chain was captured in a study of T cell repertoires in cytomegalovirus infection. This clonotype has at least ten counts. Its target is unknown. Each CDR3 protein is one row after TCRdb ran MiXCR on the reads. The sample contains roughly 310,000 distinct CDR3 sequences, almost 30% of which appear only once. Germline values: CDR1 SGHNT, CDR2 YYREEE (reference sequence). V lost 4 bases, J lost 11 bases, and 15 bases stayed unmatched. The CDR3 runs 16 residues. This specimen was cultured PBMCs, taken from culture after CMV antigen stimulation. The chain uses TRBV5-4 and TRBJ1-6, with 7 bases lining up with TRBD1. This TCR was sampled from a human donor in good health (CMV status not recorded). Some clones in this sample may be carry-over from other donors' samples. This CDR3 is CASSTGRGDSFTPLHF. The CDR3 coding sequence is TGTGCCAGCAGCACGGGAAGGGGGGACAGCTTCACACCCCTCCACTTT.